Listed below are T cell receptor beta chains from one sample, sequenced in a study of T cell responses to AZD1222 COVID-19 vaccine. This table comes from immunoSEQ multiplex PCR, and its TCRdb copy is limited to in-frame clones, with some not included. The table records roughly 110,000 clones, about nine tenths of them present only once. Sequencing was performed on peripheral blood, taken 28 days after the second AZD1222 dose. The receptors here all came from an adult who received the AZD1222 COVID-19 vaccine. CDR3s leave out the opening cysteine and the closing phenylalanine or tryptophan. The order of the fields is V gene, J gene, CDR3 protein.

v_gene: TRBV5-4
j_gene: TRBJ1-6
CDR3aa: ASSFRGFNSPLH

v_gene: TRBV6-5
j_gene: TRBJ1-3
CDR3aa: ASSSVLRRNTIY

v_gene: TRBV5-1
j_gene: TRBJ2-5
CDR3aa: ASSLLTSGQETQY

v_gene: TRBV11-2
j_gene: TRBJ1-2
CDR3aa: ASSRRGLSDYGYT

v_gene: TRBV27
j_gene: TRBJ2-7
CDR3aa: ASSSGLAGGRSYEQY

v_gene: TRBV19
j_gene: TRBJ1-4
CDR3aa: ASTKVQGAKLF

v_gene: TRBV7-9
j_gene: TRBJ1-3
CDR3aa: ASRKRGGLAGNTIY

v_gene: TRBV9
j_gene: TRBJ2-2
CDR3aa: ASSVPLDRENTGELF

v_gene: TRBV5-1
j_gene: TRBJ2-1
CDR3aa: ASSLEGLNEQF

v_gene: TRBV4-2
j_gene: TRBJ1-2
CDR3aa: ASSQDPGRGFKGYT

v_gene: TRBV6-6
j_gene: TRBJ1-4
CDR3aa: ASSYVGAPNEKLF

v_gene: TRBV6-6
j_gene: TRBJ1-5
CDR3aa: ASIRGSGQPQH

v_gene: TRBV28
j_gene: TRBJ2-7
CDR3aa: ASSPSFRAEQY

v_gene: TRBV20-1
j_gene: TRBJ1-2
CDR3aa: SASGQGRTNYGYT

v_gene: TRBV6-5
j_gene: TRBJ2-7
CDR3aa: ASMIRGVHEQY

v_gene: TRBV28
j_gene: TRBJ2-1
CDR3aa: ASSLLGGGNEQF

v_gene: TRBV6-2/TRBV6-3
j_gene: TRBJ2-1
CDR3aa: ASSYSKSGDPNEQF

v_gene: TRBV18
j_gene: TRBJ1-1
CDR3aa: ASSPLDRGNTEAF

v_gene: TRBV5-1
j_gene: TRBJ2-1
CDR3aa: ASSALQVYNEQF

v_gene: TRBV19
j_gene: TRBJ1-5
CDR3aa: AGGAGSNQPQH

v_gene: TRBV15
j_gene: TRBJ2-7
CDR3aa: ATSRDSESYEQY

v_gene: TRBV2
j_gene: TRBJ1-6
CDR3aa: ASSALGQQVLRSPLH

v_gene: TRBV27
j_gene: TRBJ2-1
CDR3aa: ASSYRGSYNEQF

v_gene: TRBV4-2
j_gene: TRBJ2-1
CDR3aa: ASSQTSNNEQF

v_gene: TRBV28
j_gene: TRBJ1-3
CDR3aa: ASSPWDGTFSGNTIY

v_gene: TRBV7-9
j_gene: TRBJ2-1
CDR3aa: ASSLRGQAGNEQF

v_gene: TRBV6-5
j_gene: TRBJ1-2
CDR3aa: ASSPAWTGADGYT

v_gene: TRBV9
j_gene: TRBJ2-2
CDR3aa: ASSVDGSDGELF

v_gene: TRBV7-8
j_gene: TRBJ2-2
CDR3aa: ASSFRVGGELF

v_gene: TRBV4-1
j_gene: TRBJ2-2
CDR3aa: ASSQALTGGTGELF

v_gene: TRBV12-5
j_gene: TRBJ2-7
CDR3aa: ASGLVTSYEQY

v_gene: TRBV5-4
j_gene: TRBJ2-5
CDR3aa: ASSPPGQTQY

v_gene: TRBV19
j_gene: TRBJ1-2
CDR3aa: ASSIPGRVFGYT

v_gene: TRBV11-2
j_gene: TRBJ2-1
CDR3aa: ASSQTAGGLGGRLNEQF

v_gene: TRBV7-9
j_gene: TRBJ2-3
CDR3aa: ASSLAGATDTQY

v_gene: TRBV7-8
j_gene: TRBJ2-5
CDR3aa: ASSLDRQETQY

v_gene: TRBV29-1
j_gene: TRBJ2-5
CDR3aa: SVEDGWRGAETQY

v_gene: TRBV5-5
j_gene: TRBJ1-1
CDR3aa: ASSPLIQGYTEAF

v_gene: TRBV7-9
j_gene: TRBJ1-2
CDR3aa: ASSTDYGYT